These T cell receptor beta chains were read from a single sample in a study of naive and memory T cell subsets. MiXCR was run by TCRdb on the UMI-ligation and nested PCR reads, yielding one entry per CDR3 protein. The sample records approximately 140,000 distinct CDR3 sequences, about 17% being singletons. The sample comprised naive CD4+ T cells from blood. The receptor source for this set is a human donor in good health. CDR3s include the opening cysteine and the closing phenylalanine or tryptophan.

j_call v_call cdr3_aa
TRBJ2-1 TRBV12-3/TRBV12-4 CASTWGGRYNEQFF
TRBJ2-7 TRBV27 CASSFSSTPGVYEQYF
TRBJ2-3 TRBV7-9 CASSFGVGTATDTQYF
TRBJ2-7 TRBV2 CASSARGGEQYF
TRBJ2-5 TRBV5-1 CASSLIGTETQYF
TRBJ2-7 TRBV11-2 CASSLDYWLGGAEYF
TRBJ2-3 TRBV3-1 CASSQVRGSGTDTQYF
TRBJ2-3 TRBV5-1 CASSLQSDTQYF
TRBJ1-4 TRBV20-1 CSAREQGAREKLFF
TRBJ2-1 TRBV3-1 CASSLDAPREQFF
TRBJ2-3 TRBV12-3/TRBV12-4 CASSRLDRGDTQYF
TRBJ2-3 TRBV12-5 CASGDPRYGGTDTQYF